The source of this TCR beta chain is a study of kidney transplant recipient with SARS-CoV-2 infection. The sample holds many counts of this clonotype. TCRdb fed the reads into MiXCR, producing one record per CDR3 protein. The sample shows about 240,000 distinct CDR3 sequences, around 28% of them seen only once. The source of this sequence is a male patient aged 30 to 39 who had COVID-19 and was a kidney transplant recipient. T cells may partly derive from the graft donor. The material sequenced was a blood sample, taken at baseline and on roughly day 110 from a kidney transplant recipient.

The CDR3 protein is CASSPQTDFNYGYTF. In DNA, the CDR3 is TGTGCCAGCAGCCCACAGACAGACTTTAACTATGGCTACACCTTC. This chain links TRBV7-2 with TRBJ1-2, with D maybe TRBD1 (5 bases). Germline CDR1 reads SGHTA; CDR2 reads FQGNSA. Trimming pared 5 bases from V and 1 base from J, leaving 14 bases between. CDR3 length: 15 amino acids. Looking up the rest from reference TRBV7-2 and TRBJ1-2 gives the full variable domain: GAGVSQSPSNKVTEKGKDVELRCDPISGHTALYWYRQSLGQGLEFLIYFQGNSAPDKSGLPSDRFSAERTGGSVSTLTIQRTQQEDSAVYLCASSPQTDFNYGYTFGSGTRLTVV.